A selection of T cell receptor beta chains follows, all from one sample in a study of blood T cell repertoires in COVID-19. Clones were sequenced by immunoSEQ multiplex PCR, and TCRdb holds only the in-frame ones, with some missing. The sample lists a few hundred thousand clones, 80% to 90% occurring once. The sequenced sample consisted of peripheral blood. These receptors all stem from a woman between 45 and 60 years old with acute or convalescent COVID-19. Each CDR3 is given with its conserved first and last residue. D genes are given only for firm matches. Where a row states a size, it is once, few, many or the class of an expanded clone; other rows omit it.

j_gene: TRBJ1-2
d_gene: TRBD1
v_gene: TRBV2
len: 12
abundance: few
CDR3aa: CAITGVYYGYTF
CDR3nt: TGTGCCATCACAGGGGTTTACTATGGCTACACCTTC

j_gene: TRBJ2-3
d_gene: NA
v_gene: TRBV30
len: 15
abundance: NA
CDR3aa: CAWSALGGATDTQYF
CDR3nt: TGTGCCTGGAGTGCATTGGGGGGGGCAACAGATACGCAGTATTTT

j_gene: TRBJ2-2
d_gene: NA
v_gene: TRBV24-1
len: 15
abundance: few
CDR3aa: CATSDLTGNTGELFF
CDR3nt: TGTGCCACCAGTGACCTGACAGGGAACACCGGGGAGCTGTTTTTT

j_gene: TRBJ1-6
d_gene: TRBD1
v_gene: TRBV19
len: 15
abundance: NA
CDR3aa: CASRLSGGKDSPLHF
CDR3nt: TGTGCCAGTCGTTTGTCAGGGGGCAAGGATTCACCCCTCCACTTT

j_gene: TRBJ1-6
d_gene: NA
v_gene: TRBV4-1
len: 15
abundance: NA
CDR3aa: CASSSSGQLISPLHF
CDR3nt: TGCGCCAGCAGCTCGTCAGGGCAATTAATTTCACCCCTCCACTTT

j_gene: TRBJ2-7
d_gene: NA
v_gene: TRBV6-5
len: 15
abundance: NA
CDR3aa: CASSYSVAAIYEQYF
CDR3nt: TGTGCCAGCAGTTACTCTGTGGCGGCAATATACGAGCAGTACTTC

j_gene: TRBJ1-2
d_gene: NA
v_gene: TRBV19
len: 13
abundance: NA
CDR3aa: CASSITVNYGYTF
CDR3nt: TGTGCCAGTAGTATAACAGTTAACTATGGCTACACCTTC

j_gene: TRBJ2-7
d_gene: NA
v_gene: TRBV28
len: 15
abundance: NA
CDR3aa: CASTSLARGAYEQYF
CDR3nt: TGTGCCAGCACTAGTTTGGCCAGGGGGGCCTACGAGCAGTACTTC

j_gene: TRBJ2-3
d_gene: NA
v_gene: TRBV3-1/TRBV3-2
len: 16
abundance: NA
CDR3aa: CASSPWTSTSTDTQYF
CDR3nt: TGTGCCAGCAGCCCTTGGACTTCTACTAGCACAGATACGCAGTATTTT

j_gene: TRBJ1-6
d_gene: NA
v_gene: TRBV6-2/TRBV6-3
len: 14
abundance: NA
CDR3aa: CASSYLIRKTALHF
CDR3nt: TGTGCCAGCAGTTACCTGATCAGGAAAACAGCCCTCCACTTT

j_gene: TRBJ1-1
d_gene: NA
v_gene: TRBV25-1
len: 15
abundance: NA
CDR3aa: CASSEGRGMNTEAFF
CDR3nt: TGTGCCAGCAGTGAGGGCAGGGGCATGAACACTGAAGCTTTCTTT

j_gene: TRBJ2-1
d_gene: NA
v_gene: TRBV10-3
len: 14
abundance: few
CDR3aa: CAITTGRTYNEQFF
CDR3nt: TGTGCCATCACCACGGGAAGAACCTACAATGAGCAGTTCTTC

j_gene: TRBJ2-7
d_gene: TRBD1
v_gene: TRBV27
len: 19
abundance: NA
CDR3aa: CASSLPPHPDRGASYEQYF
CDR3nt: TGTGCCAGCAGTTTACCCCCTCATCCTGACAGGGGGGCCTCCTACGAGCAGTACTTC

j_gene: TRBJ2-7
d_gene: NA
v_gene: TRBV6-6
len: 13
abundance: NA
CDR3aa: CASSYGNSYEQYF
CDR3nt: TGTGCCAGCAGTTACGGCAACTCCTACGAGCAGTACTTC

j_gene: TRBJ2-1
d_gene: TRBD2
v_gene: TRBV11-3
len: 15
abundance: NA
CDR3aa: CASSVGLASYNEQFF
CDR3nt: TGTGCCAGCAGCGTAGGACTAGCGTCCTACAATGAGCAGTTCTTC

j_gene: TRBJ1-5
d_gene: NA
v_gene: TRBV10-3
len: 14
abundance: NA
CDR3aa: CAISESQGQGPQHF
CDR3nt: TGTGCCATCAGTGAGTCACAAGGGCAGGGGCCCCAGCATTTT

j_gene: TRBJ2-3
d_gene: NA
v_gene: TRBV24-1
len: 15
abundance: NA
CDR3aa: CATSEAPGGTDTQYF
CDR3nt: TGTGCCACCAGTGAGGCTCCTGGAGGCACAGATACGCAGTATTTT

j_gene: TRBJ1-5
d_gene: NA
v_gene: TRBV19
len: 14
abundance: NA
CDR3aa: CASSPRRSNQPQHF
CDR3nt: TGTGCCAGTAGTCCCAGAAGAAGCAATCAGCCCCAGCATTTT

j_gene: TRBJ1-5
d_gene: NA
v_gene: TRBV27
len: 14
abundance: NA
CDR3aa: CASSATYSNQPQHF
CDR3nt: TGTGCCAGCAGTGCAACTTATAGCAATCAGCCCCAGCATTTT

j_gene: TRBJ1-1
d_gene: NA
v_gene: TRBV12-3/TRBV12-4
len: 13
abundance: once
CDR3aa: CASSDRVNTEAFF
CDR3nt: TGTGCCAGCAGTGACCGGGTGAACACTGAAGCTTTCTTT

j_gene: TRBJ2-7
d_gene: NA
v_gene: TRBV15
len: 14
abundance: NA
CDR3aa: CATSREQSSYEQYF
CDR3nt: TGTGCCACCAGCAGAGAACAGTCCTCCTACGAGCAGTACTTC

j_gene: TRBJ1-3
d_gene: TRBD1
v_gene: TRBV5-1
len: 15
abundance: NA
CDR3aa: CASSHGTGRRNTIYF
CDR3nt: TGCGCCAGCAGCCACGGGACAGGGAGGCGAAACACCATATATTTT

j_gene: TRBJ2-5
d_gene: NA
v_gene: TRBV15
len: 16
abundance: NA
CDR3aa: CATSRDYWKGTETQYF
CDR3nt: TGTGCCACCAGCAGAGATTACTGGAAGGGGACTGAGACCCAGTACTTC

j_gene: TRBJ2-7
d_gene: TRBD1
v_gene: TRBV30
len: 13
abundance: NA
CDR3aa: CAWSAQGAEEQYF
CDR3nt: TGTGCCTGGAGTGCACAGGGGGCAGAAGAGCAGTACTTC

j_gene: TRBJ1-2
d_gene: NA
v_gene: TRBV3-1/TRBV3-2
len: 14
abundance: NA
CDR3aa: CASSPDGQSYGYTF
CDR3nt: TGTGCCAGCAGCCCCGATGGACAGAGCTATGGCTACACCTTC

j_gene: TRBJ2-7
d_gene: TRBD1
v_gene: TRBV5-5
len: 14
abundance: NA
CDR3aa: CASSLRDSAYEQYF
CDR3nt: TGTGCCAGCAGCCTCCGGGACAGTGCCTACGAGCAGTACTTC

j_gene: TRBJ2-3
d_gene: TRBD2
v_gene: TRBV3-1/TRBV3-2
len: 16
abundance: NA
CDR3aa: CASSQHPGLGADTQYF
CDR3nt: TGTGCCAGCAGCCAGCACCCGGGACTAGGGGCAGATACGCAGTATTTT

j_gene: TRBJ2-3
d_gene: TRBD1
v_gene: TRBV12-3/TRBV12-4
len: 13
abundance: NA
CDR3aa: CASRGQGLDTQYF
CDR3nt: TGTGCCAGCAGGGGACAGGGTTTAGATACGCAGTATTTT

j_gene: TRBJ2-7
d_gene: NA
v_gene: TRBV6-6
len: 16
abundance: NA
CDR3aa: CASSYEAAGWTYEQYF
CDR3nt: TGTGCCAGCAGTTACGAGGCGGCGGGATGGACGTACGAGCAGTACTTC

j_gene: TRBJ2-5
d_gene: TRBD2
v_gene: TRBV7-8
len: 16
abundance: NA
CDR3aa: CASSLVSTASRGAQYF
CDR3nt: TGTGCCAGCAGCTTAGTTTCGACAGCCTCTCGGGGGGCCCAGTACTTC

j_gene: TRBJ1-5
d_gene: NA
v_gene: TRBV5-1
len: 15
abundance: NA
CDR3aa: CASSLTGTQNQPQHF
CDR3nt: TGCGCCAGCAGCTTGACCGGGACACAGAATCAGCCCCAGCATTTT

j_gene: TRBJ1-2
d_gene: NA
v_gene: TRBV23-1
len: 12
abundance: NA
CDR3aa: CASSQPRDGYTF
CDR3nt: TGCGCCAGCAGTCAGCCCAGGGATGGCTACACCTTC

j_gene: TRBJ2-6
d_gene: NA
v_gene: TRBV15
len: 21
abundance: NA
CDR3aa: CATSRDGWGEDGLSGANVLTF
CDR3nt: TGTGCCACCAGCAGAGATGGTTGGGGGGAGGATGGCCTTTCTGGGGCCAACGTCCTGACTTTC

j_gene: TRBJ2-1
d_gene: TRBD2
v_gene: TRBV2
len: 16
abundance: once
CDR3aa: CASRNPSGWESNEQFF
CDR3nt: TGTGCCAGCAGGAACCCTAGCGGATGGGAGTCGAATGAGCAGTTCTTC

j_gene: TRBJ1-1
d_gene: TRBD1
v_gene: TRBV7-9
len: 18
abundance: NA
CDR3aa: CASSFRDLRDRKNTEAFF
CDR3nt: TGTGCCAGCAGCTTTCGGGACCTAAGGGACAGAAAGAACACTGAAGCTTTCTTT

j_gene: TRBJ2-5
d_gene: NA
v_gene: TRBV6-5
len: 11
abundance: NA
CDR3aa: CASPGGETQYF
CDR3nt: TGTGCCAGTCCCGGGGGAGAGACCCAGTACTTC

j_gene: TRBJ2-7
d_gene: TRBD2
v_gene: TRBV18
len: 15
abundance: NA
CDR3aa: CASSLRTSNSYEQYF
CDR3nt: TGTGCCAGCTCACTACGGACTAGCAACTCCTACGAGCAGTACTTC

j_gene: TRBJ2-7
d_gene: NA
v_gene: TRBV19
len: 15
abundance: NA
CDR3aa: CASSIRDTQTYEQYF
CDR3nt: TGTGCCAGTAGTATCCGGGACACCCAGACCTACGAGCAGTACTTC

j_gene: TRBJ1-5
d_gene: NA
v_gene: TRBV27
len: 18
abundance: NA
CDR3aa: CASSSGLTWYNSNQPQHF
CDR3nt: TGTGCCAGCAGTTCCGGCCTGACATGGTACAATAGCAATCAGCCCCAGCATTTT

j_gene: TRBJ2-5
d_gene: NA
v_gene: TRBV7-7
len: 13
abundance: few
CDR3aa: CASSYGPPETQYF
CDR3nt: TGTGCTAGCAGCTATGGGCCCCCAGAGACCCAGTACTTC

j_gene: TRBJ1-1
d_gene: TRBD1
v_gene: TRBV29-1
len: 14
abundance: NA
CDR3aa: CSVVDRLGFTEAFF
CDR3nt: TGCAGCGTAGTGGACAGGCTTGGGTTCACTGAAGCTTTCTTT

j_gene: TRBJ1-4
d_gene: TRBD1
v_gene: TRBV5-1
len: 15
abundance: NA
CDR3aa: CASSLAGGGEGKLFF
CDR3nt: TGCGCCAGCAGCTTGGCCGGAGGGGGCGAAGGAAAACTGTTTTTT

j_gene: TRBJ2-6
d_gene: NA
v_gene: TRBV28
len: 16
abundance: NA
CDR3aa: CASSLLWGAGANVLTF
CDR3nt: TGTGCCAGCAGTCTCCTTTGGGGGGCTGGGGCCAACGTCCTGACTTTC

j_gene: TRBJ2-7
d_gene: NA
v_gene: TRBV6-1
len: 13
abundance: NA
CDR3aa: CASSHAQAYEQYF
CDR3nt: TGTGCCAGCAGTCATGCTCAGGCCTACGAGCAGTACTTC

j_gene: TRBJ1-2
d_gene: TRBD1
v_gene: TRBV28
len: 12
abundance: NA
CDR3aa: CASKRQGHGYTF
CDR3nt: TGTGCCAGCAAACGACAGGGTCATGGCTACACCTTC

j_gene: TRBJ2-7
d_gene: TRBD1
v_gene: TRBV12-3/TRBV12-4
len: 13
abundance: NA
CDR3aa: CASSGQDSYEQYF
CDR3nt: TGTGCCAGCAGCGGACAGGACTCCTACGAGCAGTACTTC

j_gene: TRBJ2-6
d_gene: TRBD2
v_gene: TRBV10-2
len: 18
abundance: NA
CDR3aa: CASSEKWLAGAGANVLTF
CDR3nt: TGCGCCAGCAGTGAGAAGTGGCTAGCGGGAGCTGGGGCCAACGTCCTGACTTTC

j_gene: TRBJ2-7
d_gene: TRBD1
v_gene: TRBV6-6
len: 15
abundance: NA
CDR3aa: CASSPAGQGLYEQYF
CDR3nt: TGTGCCAGCAGCCCCGCGGGACAGGGTTTGTACGAGCAGTACTTC

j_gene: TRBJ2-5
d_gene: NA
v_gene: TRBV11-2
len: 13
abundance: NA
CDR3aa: CASSLAGAETQYF
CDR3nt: TGTGCCAGCAGCTTAGCGGGAGCTGAGACCCAGTACTTC

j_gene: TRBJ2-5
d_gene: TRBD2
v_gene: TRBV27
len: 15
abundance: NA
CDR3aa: CASSSPGLAEETQYF
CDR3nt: TGTGCCAGCAGTTCACCGGGACTAGCGGAAGAGACCCAGTACTTC

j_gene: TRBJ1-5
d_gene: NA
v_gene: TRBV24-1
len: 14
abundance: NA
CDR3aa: CATSDLRENGPQHF
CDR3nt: TGTGCCACCAGTGACCTCCGGGAAAATGGGCCCCAGCATTTT

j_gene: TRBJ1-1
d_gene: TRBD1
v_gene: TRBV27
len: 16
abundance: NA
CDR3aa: CASSFWDRGRDTEAFF
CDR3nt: TGTGCCAGCAGTTTTTGGGACAGGGGGCGCGACACTGAAGCTTTCTTT

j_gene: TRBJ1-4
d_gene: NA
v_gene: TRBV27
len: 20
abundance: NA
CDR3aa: CASSLRMRLGGLRSNEKLFF
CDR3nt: TGTGCCAGCAGTTTAAGGATGAGGCTTGGGGGACTGCGGTCTAATGAAAAACTGTTTTTT

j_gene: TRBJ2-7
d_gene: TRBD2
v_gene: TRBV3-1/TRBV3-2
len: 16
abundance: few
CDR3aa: CASSHWGLAGENEQYF
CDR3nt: TGTGCCAGCAGCCACTGGGGACTAGCGGGAGAGAACGAGCAGTACTTC

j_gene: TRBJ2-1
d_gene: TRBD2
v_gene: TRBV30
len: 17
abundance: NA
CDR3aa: CALSLAGGIRSYNEQFF
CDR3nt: TGTGCCTTATCACTAGCGGGAGGGATCCGGTCCTACAATGAGCAGTTCTTC

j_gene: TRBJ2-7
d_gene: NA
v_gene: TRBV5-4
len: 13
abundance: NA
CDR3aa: CASSLGSSYEQYF
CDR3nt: TGTGCCAGCAGCTTGGGCAGCTCCTACGAGCAGTACTTC